The next 20 T cell receptor beta chains were all read from a single sample in a study of T-cell reconstitution after alpha-beta-depleted transplantation in children. Preparation of the TCRbeta library involved a method that used unique molecular identifiers. TCRdb reprocessed the PCR reads via MiXCR and lists one record per CDR3 protein. This sample carries around 410,000 distinct CDR3 sequences, 11% of them seen once, and the ten largest clones take roughly 5.5%. The specimen comprised PBMCs from the stem cell graft donor, sampled from the stem cell graft. The origin of the receptors is a human donor who donated a stem cell graft to a child with acute myeloid leukemia.

V is TRBV10-3 and J is TRBJ2-1; 9 nucleotides agree with TRBD2. The germline V gene encodes CDR1 ENHRY and CDR2 SYGVKD. The CDR3 consists of 18 residues. The V gene end was trimmed by 8 bases and the J gene end by 7 bases; junction bases not matched to a gene: 21. CDR3 in DNA: TGTGCCATCTGTTTAGGGTTGCGGAATAGCGGGAGCTGGAATGAGCAGTTCTTC. It is translated as CAICLGLRNSGSWNEQFF.

This clonotype was picked up a small number of times. The rearrangement joins TRBV4-3 to TRBJ1-6; D is ambiguous. V lost 1 base to trimming and J lost 0 bases, with 13 bases between them. The CDR3 loop spans 18 amino acids. The germline V gene encodes CDR1 LGHNA and CDR2 YSLEER. CDR3 sequence reads: CASSQAGPRSSYNSPLHF. Here the CDR3 DNA reads TGCGCCAGCAGCCAAGCAGGACCCAGGAGCTCCTATAATTCACCCCTCCACTTT.

This clonotype was detected a few times. The chain links TRBV4-3 to TRBJ2-7, with TRBD2 matching 9 bases. Germline lookup yields CDR1 LGHNA and CDR2 YSLEER. V lost 1 base to trimming and J lost 5 bases; unmatched junction nucleotides: 6. The CDR3 has 15 amino acids. The CDR3 DNA reads as TGCGCCAGCAGCCAAGGGGCGGGAGGGCACCACGAGCAGTACTTC. Protein sequence: CASSQGAGGHHEQYF.

This clonotype was counted between two and nine times. The V gene is TRBV20-1, the J gene TRBJ1-4; 7 nucleotides line up with TRBD1. In germline, CDR1 is DFQATT, CDR2 SNEGSKA (reference sequence). The CDR3 covers 16 residues. The V and J ends lost 0 bases and 2 bases, in that order; junction bases with no gene match: 6. The CDR3 loop reads CSARDEGANTNEKLFF. CDR3 bases: TGCAGTGCTAGAGACGAGGGGGCGAATACTAATGAAAAACTGTTTTTT.

This clonotype was seen at least ten times. The chain combines TRBV27 with TRBJ2-7, with D unresolved. The CDR3 spans 11 residues. Germline V lookup: CDR1 MNHEY, CDR2 SMNVEV (reference sequence). Trimming stripped 6 bases from V and 3 bases from J, with 6 bases between. The CDR3 protein is CASSHRYEQYF. CDR3 DNA sequence: TGTGCCAGCAGCCACCGCTACGAGCAGTACTTC.

This clonotype occurred a few times. This chain joins TRBV7-9 and TRBJ2-4; 8 bases match TRBD2. Trimming took 8 bases from V and 7 from J; bases not matched to a gene: 10. The length of the CDR3 is 14 residues. Germline V gene data show CDR1 as SEHNR and CDR2 as FQNEAQ (reference sequence). In DNA, the CDR3 is TGTGCCAGCGAAAACACGCGGGGGGCCAACATTCAGTACTTC. Translated, it gives CASENTRGANIQYF.

This clonotype was seen a few times. This chain links TRBV29-1 with TRBJ2-4, with D possibly being TRBD2 (6 bases). Germline values: CDR1 SQVTM, CDR2 ANQGSEA. This CDR3 has 12 amino acids. Trimming removed 1 base from V and 10 bases from J, with 11 bases in between. CDR3 protein: CSVEAEGLIQYF. CDR3 DNA: TGCAGCGTTGAAGCGGAGGGCCTGATTCAGTACTTC. The full variable domain, rest sourced from reference TRBV29-1 and TRBJ2-4, is SAVISQKPSRDICQRGTSLTIQCQVDSQVTMMFWYRQQPGQSLTLIATANQGSEATYESGFVIDKFPISRPNLTFSTLTVSNMSPEDSSIYLCSVEAEGLIQYFGAGTRLSVL.

This clonotype was observed a few times. The rearrangement joins TRBV5-1 to TRBJ1-3; D gene uncertain. CDR1 is SGHRS, CDR2 YFSETQ, per germline. This CDR3 has 16 amino acids. The V end lost 0 bases, the J end lost 0 bases, and 10 bases lay between the germline ends. CDR3 residues: CASSLGPQSSGNTIYF. The CDR3 DNA reads TGCGCCAGCAGCTTGGGACCCCAAAGCTCTGGAAACACCATATATTTT.

This clonotype was seen more than once but under ten times. The gene calls are TRBV29-1 and TRBJ2-4; 9 positions match TRBD1. Germline V CDR1 and CDR2: SQVTM, ANQGSEA. The CDR3 length is 11 residues. Trimming at V came to 7 bases and at J to 6 bases, leaving 1 base not matched to a gene. The CDR3 bases are TGCAGCGGGGGACAGGGAAACATTCAGTACTTC. Protein product: CSGGQGNIQYF.

J is TRBJ2-7 and V is TRBV7-9; 10 bases agree with TRBD2. With 5 bases clipped from V and 5 bases from J, the junction kept 12 bases outside the gene matches. Germline V gene lookup returns CDR1 SEHNR and CDR2 FQNEAQ (reference sequence). The CDR3 length is 16 residues. The CDR3 DNA sequence: TGTGCCAGCAGCCGAACCTCTAGCGGGAGTACCAACGAGCAGTACTTC. This codes for CASSRTSSGSTNEQYF.

At least ten counts were recorded for this clonotype. The chain has TRBV7-3 and TRBJ2-3; 10 nucleotides align to TRBD2. This CDR3 is 15 amino acids long. The junction had 4 bases not matched to a gene; V was cut back by 3 bases and J by 4 bases. Germline values: CDR1 SGHTA, CDR2 FQGTGA. CDR3 region: CASSFSGRASDTQYF. In DNA form, the CDR3 reads TGTGCCAGCAGCTTCAGCGGGAGGGCCTCAGATACGCAGTATTTT.

This clonotype was observed many times. The chain joins TRBV9 to TRBJ2-3; TRBD1 or TRBD2 may be the D gene (6 bases each). From germline, CDR1 is SGDLS and CDR2 YYNGEE. The CDR3 contains 16 residues. The V gene lost 3 bases and the J gene lost 0 bases, with 14 bases spanning the gap. The DNA of the CDR3 is TGTGCCAGCAGCGCCGGGGGCGGGGAGAGCACAGATACGCAGTATTTT. Amino acid sequence: CASSAGGGESTDTQYF.

This clonotype was observed many times. The chain links TRBV20-1 to TRBJ2-2; no clear D gene. V was trimmed by 3 bases and J by 2 bases, leaving 13 bases between them. The CDR3 extends over 15 amino acids. Germline V gene sequence: CDR1 DFQATT, CDR2 SNEGSKA (reference sequence). DNA for the CDR3: TGCAGTGCTAGCGTCACCAGCCCCAACACCGGGGAGCTGTTTTTT. This translates into CSASVTSPNTGELFF.

This clonotype was seen only a few times. The chain uses TRBV4-3 and TRBJ2-5; weak D call: TRBD2 (6 bases). CDR1 LGHNA and CDR2 YSLEER come from the germline V gene. CDR3 size: 16 residues. V was shortened by 5 bases and J by 0 bases, with 16 bases between the two germline ends. The CDR3 is CASSSQWAGNQETQYF. CDR3 nucleotides: TGCGCCAGCAGCTCCCAGTGGGCGGGAAACCAAGAGACCCAGTACTTC.

There are many counts of this clonotype. CDR3 nucleotides: TGTGCCATCAGTGAGTCTAGTAGCGGGGGGACTCGATACAATGAGCAGTTCTTC. Translation gives CAISESSSGGTRYNEQFF. The chain employs TRBV10-3 and TRBJ2-1; TRBD2 agrees at 10 bases. Germline V gives CDR1 ENHRY, CDR2 SYGVKD. V shed 0 bases, J shed 4 bases, and the junction held 9 bases outside the gene matches. The CDR3 is 18 amino acids.

The V and J genes are TRBV27 and TRBJ2-3; 9 bases map to TRBD1. Trimming took 6 bases from V and 3 from J; bases not matched to a gene: 10. The CDR3 length is 16 residues. Germline-derived CDR1 and CDR2 are MNHEY and SMNVEV (reference sequence). DNA for the CDR3: TGTGCCAGCAGGTGGGGTGGACAGGGGAGGACAGATACGCAGTATTTT. Translating gives CASRWGGQGRTDTQYF.

The chain links TRBV20-1 to TRBJ1-5, with TRBD1 matching 10 bases. Trimming took 3 bases from V and 7 from J; bases not matched to a gene: 3. The V gene's germline CDR1 is DFQATT and CDR2 SNEGSKA (reference sequence). The CDR3 has 13 residues. CDR3 amino acids: CSARGQGWQPQHF. CDR3 coding DNA: TGCAGTGCTAGGGGACAGGGGTGGCAGCCCCAGCATTTT.

This clonotype was counted only a few times. This chain joins TRBV9 and TRBJ1-5; a weak D match, TRBD1 (5 bases). Trimming removed 4 bases at V and 2 bases at J, with 16 bases between. This CDR3 contains 16 residues. Germline V CDR1 and CDR2: SGDLS, YYNGEE. CDR3 DNA: TGTGCCAGCAGCCCCAGGGCCCCGGCAGGCAATCAGCCCCAGCATTTT. It is translated as CASSPRAPAGNQPQHF.

This clonotype showed up just a few times. The V gene is TRBV7-2, the J gene TRBJ1-2; the D is unclear. Trimming took off 0 bases at V and 8 bases at J, with 10 bases between the two ends. The germline V gene has CDR1 SGHTA and CDR2 FQGNSA. The CDR3 is 13 amino acids. Written as DNA, the CDR3 is TGTGCCAGCAGCTTAGCCAGGCCCGTCGGCTACACCTTC. Its translation: CASSLARPVGYTF.

The chain links TRBV2 to TRBJ2-5, with 12 bases that match TRBD1. CDR3 length: 17 amino acids. Germline CDR1 reads SNHLY; CDR2 reads FYNNEI. J gave up 5 bases and V 1 base, and 8 bases lay outside the gene matches. The CDR3 reads CASSEGSGTGGWETQYF. The CDR3 region has the DNA TGTGCCAGCAGTGAAGGTTCCGGGACAGGGGGCTGGGAGACCCAGTACTTC.